This TCR beta chain was identified in a study of follicular helper T cells after annual influenza vaccination. Time point denoted: 2015-2016 season, pre-vaccination. TCRdb's copy holds only in-frame clones and misses some; the assay was immunoSEQ multiplex PCR. This table has under 9,500 clones, 80% to 90% appearing once. In germline, CDR1 is MDHEN, CDR2 SYDVKM. Trimming took 7 bases from V and 4 from J, leaving 16 bases between them. The length of the CDR3 is 14 residues. The sample consisted of CXCR5+ CD38- circulating T follicular helper cells from blood, taken on the day of influenza vaccination. Subset here: circulating Tfh, non-naive CD4+CXCR5+PD-1+ (ICOS+CD38+ or ICOS-CD38-). The chain has TRBV28 and TRBJ1-1; D uncertain. This receptor was taken from an adult who received the influenza vaccine. CDR3 DNA: TGTGCCAGCACCACGGAGAGGGTACGCACTGAAGCTTTCTTT. Translating it yields CASTTERVRTEAFF.